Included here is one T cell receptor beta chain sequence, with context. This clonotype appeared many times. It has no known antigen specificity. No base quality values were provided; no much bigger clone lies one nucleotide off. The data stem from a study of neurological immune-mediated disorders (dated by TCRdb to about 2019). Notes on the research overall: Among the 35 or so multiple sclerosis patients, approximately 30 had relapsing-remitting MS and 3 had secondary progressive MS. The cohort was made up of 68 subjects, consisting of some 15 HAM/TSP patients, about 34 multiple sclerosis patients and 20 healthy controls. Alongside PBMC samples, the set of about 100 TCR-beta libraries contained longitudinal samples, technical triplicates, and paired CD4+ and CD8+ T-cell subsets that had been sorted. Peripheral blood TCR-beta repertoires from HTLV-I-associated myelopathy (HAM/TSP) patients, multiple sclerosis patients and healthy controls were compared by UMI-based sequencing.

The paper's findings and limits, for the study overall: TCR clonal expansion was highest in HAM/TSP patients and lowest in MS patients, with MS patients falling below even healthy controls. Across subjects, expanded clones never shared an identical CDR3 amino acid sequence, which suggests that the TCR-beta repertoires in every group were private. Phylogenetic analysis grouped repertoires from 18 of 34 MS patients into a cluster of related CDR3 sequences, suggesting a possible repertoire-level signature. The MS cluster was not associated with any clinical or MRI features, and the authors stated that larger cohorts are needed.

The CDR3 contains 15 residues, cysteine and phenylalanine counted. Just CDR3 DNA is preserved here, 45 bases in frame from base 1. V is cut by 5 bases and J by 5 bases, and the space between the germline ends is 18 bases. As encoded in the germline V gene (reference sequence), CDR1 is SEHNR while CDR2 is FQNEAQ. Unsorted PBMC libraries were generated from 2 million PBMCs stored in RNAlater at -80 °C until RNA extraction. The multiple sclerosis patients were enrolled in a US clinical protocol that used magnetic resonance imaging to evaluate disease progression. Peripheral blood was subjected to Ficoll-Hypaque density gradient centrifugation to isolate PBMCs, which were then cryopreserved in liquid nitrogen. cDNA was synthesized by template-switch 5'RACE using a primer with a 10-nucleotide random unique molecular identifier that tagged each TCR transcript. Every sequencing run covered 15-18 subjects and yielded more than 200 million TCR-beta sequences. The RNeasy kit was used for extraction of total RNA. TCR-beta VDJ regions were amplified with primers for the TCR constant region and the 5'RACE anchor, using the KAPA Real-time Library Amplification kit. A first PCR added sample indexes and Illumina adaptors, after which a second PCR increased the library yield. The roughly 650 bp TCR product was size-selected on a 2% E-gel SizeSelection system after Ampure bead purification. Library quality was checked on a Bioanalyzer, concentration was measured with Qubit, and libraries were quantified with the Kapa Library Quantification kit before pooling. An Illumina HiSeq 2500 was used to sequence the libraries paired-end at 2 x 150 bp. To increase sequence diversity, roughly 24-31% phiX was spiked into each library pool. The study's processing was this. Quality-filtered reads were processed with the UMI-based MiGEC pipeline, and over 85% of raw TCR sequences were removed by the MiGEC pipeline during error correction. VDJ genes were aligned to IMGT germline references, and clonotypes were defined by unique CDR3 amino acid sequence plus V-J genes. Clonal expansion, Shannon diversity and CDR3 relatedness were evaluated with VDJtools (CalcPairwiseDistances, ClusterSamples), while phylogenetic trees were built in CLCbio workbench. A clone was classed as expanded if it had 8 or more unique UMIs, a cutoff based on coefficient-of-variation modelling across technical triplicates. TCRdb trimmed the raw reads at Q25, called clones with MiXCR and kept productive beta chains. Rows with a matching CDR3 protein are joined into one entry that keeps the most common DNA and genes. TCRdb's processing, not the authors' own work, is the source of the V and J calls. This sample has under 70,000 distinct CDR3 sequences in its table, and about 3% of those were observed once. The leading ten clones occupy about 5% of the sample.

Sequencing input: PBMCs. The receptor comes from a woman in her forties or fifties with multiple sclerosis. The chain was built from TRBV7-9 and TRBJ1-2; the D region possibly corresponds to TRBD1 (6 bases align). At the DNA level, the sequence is TGTGCCAGCAGCCCGCCGGAACGGACAGAATATGGCTACACCTTC. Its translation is CASSPPERTEYGYTF.